Listed below are T cell receptor beta chains from one sample, sequenced in a study of cytomegalovirus exposure and HLA in healthy donors. The repertoire was sequenced with immunoSEQ multiplex PCR; TCRdb's copy has only in-frame clones and lacks some. The sample lists some 71,000 clones, roughly 67% occurring once. Sample: PBMCs. These receptors originate from a man between 40 and 49 years old in good health and CMV-seropositive. Both conserved end residues are part of each CDR3. The order of the fields is clone size, J gene, D gene, V gene, CDR3 DNA, CDR3 protein. D genes are given only for firm matches. Some rows have no size entry. The others give once, few or many, or a class for an expanded clone.

clone size: -
J gene: TRBJ1-6
D gene: -
V gene: TRBV2
CDR3 DNA: -
CDR3 protein: CASILDSLTSYNSPLHF

clone size: few
J gene: TRBJ2-4
D gene: TRBD1
V gene: TRBV11-2
CDR3 DNA: TGTGCCAGCAGCTTAGATCCGGGGACAGGGGGACAGTACTTC
CDR3 protein: CASSLDPGTGGQYF

clone size: -
J gene: TRBJ1-5
D gene: -
V gene: TRBV28
CDR3 DNA: TGTGCCAGCACCGGGGAATTGAGCAATCAGCCCCAGCATTTT
CDR3 protein: CASTGELSNQPQHF

clone size: -
J gene: TRBJ2-5
D gene: -
V gene: TRBV7-2
CDR3 DNA: TGTGCCAGCAGCTTAGTGGCAGGGCGAAGTCCACAAGAGACCCAGTACTTC
CDR3 protein: CASSLVAGRSPQETQYF

clone size: -
J gene: TRBJ2-1
D gene: -
V gene: TRBV6-5
CDR3 DNA: TGTGCCAGCAGTACCCGCGGGGAGCAGTTCTTC
CDR3 protein: CASSTRGEQFF

clone size: -
J gene: TRBJ2-7
D gene: -
V gene: TRBV29-1
CDR3 DNA: TGCAGCGTAGGAAGGTCAGGCGCAACCTCCTACGAGCAGTACTTC
CDR3 protein: CSVGRSGATSYEQYF

clone size: few
J gene: TRBJ1-2
D gene: -
V gene: TRBV29-1
CDR3 DNA: TGCAGCGTTTCAGGAGTCGGGGGCTATGGCTACACCTTC
CDR3 protein: CSVSGVGGYGYTF

clone size: -
J gene: TRBJ2-2
D gene: -
V gene: TRBV4-3
CDR3 DNA: TGCGCCAGCAGCCAAGACGTGGTGTGGGCCACCGGGGAGCTGTTTTTT
CDR3 protein: CASSQDVVWATGELFF

clone size: -
J gene: TRBJ2-1
D gene: -
V gene: TRBV2
CDR3 DNA: TGTGCCAGCAGTTATGACAGGTATGGCTACAATGAGCAGTTCTTC
CDR3 protein: CASSYDRYGYNEQFF

clone size: -
J gene: TRBJ1-6
D gene: -
V gene: TRBV11-1
CDR3 DNA: TGTGCCAGCAGCCAAGGGGGGGCTAATAATTCACCCCTCCACTTT
CDR3 protein: CASSQGGANNSPLHF

clone size: -
J gene: TRBJ1-2
D gene: -
V gene: TRBV30
CDR3 DNA: TGTGCCTGGACAGCTAACTATGGCTACACCTTC
CDR3 protein: CAWTANYGYTF

clone size: -
J gene: TRBJ2-2
D gene: -
V gene: TRBV5-4
CDR3 DNA: TGTGCCAGCAGCTTGGTCCTCACCGGGGAGCTGTTTTTT
CDR3 protein: CASSLVLTGELFF

clone size: -
J gene: TRBJ2-5
D gene: TRBD1
V gene: TRBV29-1
CDR3 DNA: TGCAGCTTGGGACAGCTCCAAGAGACCCAGTACTTC
CDR3 protein: CSLGQLQETQYF

clone size: -
J gene: TRBJ1-2
D gene: TRBD1
V gene: TRBV6-5
CDR3 DNA: TGTGCCAGCAGTTACCCCAGGGGGTATGGCTACACCTTC
CDR3 protein: CASSYPRGYGYTF

clone size: -
J gene: TRBJ1-1
D gene: TRBD1
V gene: TRBV2
CDR3 DNA: TGTGCCAGCAGGGGGGACAGGGGAATGAACACTGAAGCTTTCTTT
CDR3 protein: CASRGDRGMNTEAFF

clone size: -
J gene: TRBJ2-2
D gene: -
V gene: TRBV7-2
CDR3 DNA: TGTGCCAGCAGCTCGTACGGGGGTGGGGAGCTGTTTTTT
CDR3 protein: CASSSYGGGELFF

clone size: -
J gene: TRBJ2-5
D gene: TRBD1
V gene: TRBV5-4
CDR3 DNA: TGTGCCAGCAGCCTCAGGGGGCAGGAGGAGACCCAGTACTTC
CDR3 protein: CASSLRGQEETQYF

clone size: -
J gene: TRBJ1-1
D gene: -
V gene: TRBV10-3
CDR3 DNA: TGTGCCATCAGTGAGTCGGGGAGGGCCACTGAAGCTTTCTTT
CDR3 protein: CAISESGRATEAFF

clone size: few
J gene: TRBJ1-6
D gene: -
V gene: TRBV30
CDR3 DNA: TGTGCCTGGAGTGTCCCAGGGAATTCACCCCTCCACTTT
CDR3 protein: CAWSVPGNSPLHF

clone size: -
J gene: TRBJ1-1
D gene: TRBD1
V gene: TRBV9
CDR3 DNA: TGTGCCAGCAGCCCGCGGACAGGGCTTTTGAACACTGAAGCTTTCTTT
CDR3 protein: CASSPRTGLLNTEAFF

clone size: few
J gene: TRBJ1-4
D gene: TRBD1
V gene: TRBV5-1
CDR3 DNA: TGCGCCAGCAGCCCGGACAGGCCTGAAAAACTGTTTTTT
CDR3 protein: CASSPDRPEKLFF

clone size: -
J gene: TRBJ2-7
D gene: TRBD1
V gene: TRBV11-2
CDR3 DNA: TGTGCCAGCAGCCTGACCGACAGGGGCGAGCAGTACTTC
CDR3 protein: CASSLTDRGEQYF

clone size: -
J gene: TRBJ2-7
D gene: TRBD2
V gene: TRBV2
CDR3 DNA: TGTGCCAGCAGTGAAGGGGGACTAGCGGGCCGCGAGCAGTACTTC
CDR3 protein: CASSEGGLAGREQYF

clone size: -
J gene: TRBJ2-1
D gene: -
V gene: TRBV5-3
CDR3 DNA: TGTGCCAGAATTGGCGAGCAGTTCTTC
CDR3 protein: CARIGEQFF

clone size: -
J gene: TRBJ1-4
D gene: TRBD1
V gene: TRBV19
CDR3 DNA: TGTGCCAGTAGTAATGACAGGGGTGCAACTAATGAAAAACTGTTTTTT
CDR3 protein: CASSNDRGATNEKLFF

clone size: -
J gene: TRBJ2-7
D gene: -
V gene: TRBV5-4
CDR3 DNA: TGTGCCAGCAGAGCCAGCTCCACAGGTCCTTACGAGCAGTACTTC
CDR3 protein: CASRASSTGPYEQYF

clone size: few
J gene: TRBJ1-1
D gene: -
V gene: TRBV6-5
CDR3 DNA: TGTGCCAGCAGTTCACGCCCCGGGACACACACTGAAGCTTTCTTT
CDR3 protein: CASSSRPGTHTEAFF

clone size: -
J gene: TRBJ2-2
D gene: TRBD2
V gene: TRBV5-5
CDR3 DNA: TGTGCCAGCAGCTTCGGGGGGACGAACACCGGGGAGCTGTTTTTT
CDR3 protein: CASSFGGTNTGELFF

clone size: -
J gene: TRBJ2-2
D gene: -
V gene: TRBV27
CDR3 DNA: TGTGCCAGCAGTTCCTCCCTCACCGGGGAGCTGTTCTTT
CDR3 protein: CASSSSLTGELFF

clone size: -
J gene: TRBJ2-4
D gene: TRBD2
V gene: TRBV30
CDR3 DNA: TGTGCCTGGAGCCTCCGGGGGGGGTGGATTAACATTCAGTACTTC
CDR3 protein: CAWSLRGGWINIQYF

clone size: -
J gene: TRBJ1-1
D gene: -
V gene: TRBV4-3
CDR3 DNA: TGCGCCAGCAGCCCTGTAACTACGGGGAACACTGAAGCTTTCTTT
CDR3 protein: CASSPVTTGNTEAFF

clone size: -
J gene: TRBJ1-2
D gene: TRBD1
V gene: TRBV18
CDR3 DNA: TGTGCCAGCTCCCGGGACAGGGGAGAAAACTATGGCTACACCTTC
CDR3 protein: CASSRDRGENYGYTF

clone size: -
J gene: TRBJ2-7
D gene: TRBD2
V gene: TRBV2
CDR3 DNA: TGTGCCAGCAGTGAGGGACTAGCGGGGTTTACCTACGAGCAGTACTTC
CDR3 protein: CASSEGLAGFTYEQYF

clone size: -
J gene: TRBJ2-1
D gene: TRBD1
V gene: TRBV5-1
CDR3 DNA: TGCGCCAGCAGCTTGGCACACACAGGGGTAAATGAGCAGTTCTTC
CDR3 protein: CASSLAHTGVNEQFF

clone size: -
J gene: TRBJ1-2
D gene: TRBD1
V gene: TRBV5-1
CDR3 DNA: TGCGCCAGCAGCTCTCCGGGACAGGCTAACTATGGCTACACCTTC
CDR3 protein: CASSSPGQANYGYTF

clone size: -
J gene: TRBJ2-3
D gene: -
V gene: TRBV29-1
CDR3 DNA: TGCAGCGTTGAAAAGACACGTAGCACAGATACGCAGTATTTT
CDR3 protein: CSVEKTRSTDTQYF

clone size: -
J gene: TRBJ1-1
D gene: -
V gene: TRBV6-5
CDR3 DNA: TGTGCCAGCAGTTACTTCCCGGACACTGAAGCTTTCTTT
CDR3 protein: CASSYFPDTEAFF

clone size: few
J gene: TRBJ1-5
D gene: -
V gene: TRBV7-9
CDR3 DNA: TGTGCCAGCAGCAGACAAGATAGCAATCAGCCCCAGCATTTT
CDR3 protein: CASSRQDSNQPQHF

clone size: -
J gene: TRBJ1-5
D gene: TRBD1
V gene: TRBV30
CDR3 DNA: TGTGCCTGGAGCCGAGACAGGGGCAATCAGCCCCAGCATTTT
CDR3 protein: CAWSRDRGNQPQHF

clone size: few
J gene: TRBJ1-1
D gene: -
V gene: TRBV7-9
CDR3 DNA: TGTGCCAGCAGCCCTAGGGCTGGGGGGGACACTGAAGCTTTCTTT
CDR3 protein: CASSPRAGGDTEAFF

clone size: -
J gene: TRBJ1-1
D gene: TRBD1
V gene: TRBV6-1
CDR3 DNA: TGTGCCAGCACGGGAACAGGGGGAACTGAAGCTTTCTTT
CDR3 protein: CASTGTGGTEAFF

clone size: -
J gene: TRBJ2-7
D gene: TRBD1
V gene: TRBV27
CDR3 DNA: TGTGCCAGCAGTTCCCCGGACAGGGTCTACGAGCAGTACTTC
CDR3 protein: CASSSPDRVYEQYF

clone size: -
J gene: TRBJ2-1
D gene: -
V gene: TRBV11-2
CDR3 DNA: TGTGCCAGCAGCCCTGGGGCAGGGTACAATGAGCAGTTCTTC
CDR3 protein: CASSPGAGYNEQFF

clone size: -
J gene: TRBJ1-5
D gene: TRBD1
V gene: TRBV10-3
CDR3 DNA: TGTGCCATCAGTGGGACAGGGGATCGGCCCCAGCATTTT
CDR3 protein: CAISGTGDRPQHF

clone size: -
J gene: TRBJ2-7
D gene: -
V gene: TRBV29-1
CDR3 DNA: TGCAGCGTTGGGTTGGGGGCCTACGAGCAGTACTTC
CDR3 protein: CSVGLGAYEQYF

clone size: -
J gene: TRBJ1-4
D gene: TRBD1
V gene: TRBV5-1
CDR3 DNA: TGCGCCAGCAGCAGGGACAGGGGTGAAAAACTGTTTTTT
CDR3 protein: CASSRDRGEKLFF

clone size: -
J gene: TRBJ1-4
D gene: -
V gene: TRBV27
CDR3 DNA: TGTGCCAGCAGTCCCCGGACAGTGACTAATGAAAAACTGTTTTTT
CDR3 protein: CASSPRTVTNEKLFF

clone size: few
J gene: TRBJ1-4
D gene: -
V gene: TRBV2
CDR3 DNA: TGTGCCAGCAGGGAGGGAGGGTATGGTGAAAAACTGTTTTTT
CDR3 protein: CASREGGYGEKLFF

clone size: once
J gene: TRBJ1-4
D gene: -
V gene: TRBV27
CDR3 DNA: TGTGCCTCAGGGAAGGTCGGTGCAACTAATGAAAAACTGTTTTTT
CDR3 protein: CASGKVGATNEKLFF

clone size: -
J gene: TRBJ2-7
D gene: -
V gene: TRBV15
CDR3 DNA: TGTGCCACCAGCATCACATCTAGTACCTACGAGCAGTACTTC
CDR3 protein: CATSITSSTYEQYF

clone size: -
J gene: TRBJ1-2
D gene: TRBD1
V gene: TRBV5-1
CDR3 DNA: TGCGCCAGCAGCACGTCCGGGACAGGGGCCGGGGATAGTGGCTACACCTTC
CDR3 protein: CASSTSGTGAGDSGYTF

clone size: -
J gene: TRBJ1-2
D gene: TRBD1
V gene: TRBV25-1
CDR3 DNA: TGTGCCAGCAGTGAAGGGGACAGGACCTATGGCTACACCTTC
CDR3 protein: CASSEGDRTYGYTF

clone size: -
J gene: TRBJ1-3
D gene: TRBD1
V gene: TRBV12-5
CDR3 DNA: TGTGCTAGTGGTGGACAGGGTTCAATCTCTGGAAACACCATATATTTT
CDR3 protein: CASGGQGSISGNTIYF